The clone carrying this TCR beta chain occurred a few times. This entry is derived from a study of T-cell reconstitution after alpha-beta-depleted transplantation in children. The library targeted TCRbeta and was prepared with unique molecular identifiers. A single record per CDR3 protein comes from TCRdb applying MiXCR to the PCR reads. The sample records about 210,000 distinct CDR3 sequences, about a sixth being singletons. V shed 6 bases and J shed 11 bases, with 16 bases lying between them. The CDR3 consists of 12 residues. Per the germline V gene, CDR1 is MNHEY and CDR2 is SVGAGI. The sequence was collected from a male patient between 2 and 10 years old who had a stem cell transplant for acute lymphoblastic leukemia, so the T cells may come from the graft donor. The chain is built from TRBV6-5 and TRBJ1-1; possible D gene TRBD1, 6 bases. The sample in question was PBMCs, mostly from graft donor cells, obtained 360 days after TCRalphabeta/CD19-depleted stem cell transplant. CDR3 bases: TGTGCCAGCAGCCAACTTGGGGGGGCCGCTTTCTTT. Residues: CASSQLGGAAFF.